This T cell receptor (beta chain) is from a study of cytomegalovirus exposure and HLA in healthy donors. Across the whole study: The approximately 130 validation repertoires and the approximately 670 first-cohort repertoires shared a platform, a later analysis reported.

The data were produced by immunoSEQ multiplex PCR, yet TCRdb's version contains in-frame clones alone and is incomplete. The sample includes 200,000 to 250,000 clones, roughly 84% of them seen just once. Germline V gives CDR1 MGHRA, CDR2 YSYEKL. V trimming: 2 bases; J trimming: 3 bases; junction bases outside the gene matches: 9. This CDR3 has 18 residues. Study conclusions and caveats: One later analysis, an examination of the 120 or so validation repertoires, found that first-cohort TCR clusters tended to co-occur in them. A list of roughly 180 TCR beta chains associated with cytomegalovirus was given.

About this clone: Its antigen is as yet unknown.

This receptor was taken from a woman aged 18-29 years in good health and CMV-seropositive. The V gene is TRBV4-1, the J gene TRBJ2-6, with 8 nucleotides matching TRBD1. Input material: PBMCs. CDR3 sequence (DNA): TGCGCCAGCAGCCAACGGACAGGGTCATGGAGTGGGGCCAACGTCCTGACTTTC. It encodes CASSQRTGSWSGANVLTF.